This T cell receptor (beta chain) was found in a study of shared clonotypes between healthy human individuals. The overall study: The study enrolled a couple of women and three men aged 18 to 49. Donors had three CD4 naive, three CD4 memory, two CD8 naive and one CD8 memory plate apiece.

As to this clone: The same CDR3 also results from other DNA sequences found in this sample.

TCRdb keeps only in-frame clones here, not all; method: immunoSEQ multiplex PCR. The sample carries approximately 2.5 million clones, around nine tenths recorded once. Sequencing was carried out using naive CD4+ T cells sorted from blood. Regarding subset: CD45RA+ positively selected. This receptor was obtained from a man aged 18 to 35 in good health.

The CDR3 loop reads CASRAGRETQYF. CDR3 nucleotide sequence: TGTGCCAGCAGGGCAGGGCGAGAGACCCAGTACTTC. This chain links TRBV2 with TRBJ2-5, with a possible D match to TRBD1 (5 bases). Per the germline V gene, CDR1 is SNHLY and CDR2 is FYNNEI. The CDR3 runs to 12 residues. Trimming took 6 bases from V and 4 from J, leaving 9 bases between them.